The 4 T cell receptor beta chains presented below share a single source sample, sequenced in a study of CD8+CD57+ T cells in acquired aplastic anemia. The TCR beta profiling, which covered VDJ combination and CDR3 sequence, was carried out using genomic DNA as the template. From the reads, TCRdb called clonotypes with MiXCR, one entry per CDR3 protein. The repertoire includes about 220,000 distinct CDR3 sequences, approximately 45% of them detected once, and approximately 7.8% sits in the top ten. By flow cytometry, patients selected for sequencing had shown an expansion of CD8+CD57+ cells. Sequencing was carried out using sorted CD4+, CD8+, or CD8+CD57+ T cells (not recorded which) from PBMCs. The receptors were sampled from a human donor with aplastic anemia.

This clonotype was found many times. The V call is TRBV9, the J call TRBJ2-3; possibly TRBD1 for D (5 bases). CDR1 SGDLS and CDR2 YYNGEE come from the germline V gene. V lost 0 bases to trimming and J lost 3 bases, with 11 bases between them. There are 15 residues in the CDR3. The CDR3 DNA reads as TGTGCCAGCAGCGTAGAAGGCAGGGTGACAGATACGCAGTATTTT. Encoded protein: CASSVEGRVTDTQYF.

This clonotype has just a few counts. The V gene is TRBV7-2, the J gene TRBJ2-7; 7 nucleotides line up with TRBD2. The germline gives CDR1 SGHTA, CDR2 FQGNSA. V dropped 2 bases and J dropped 5; count of bases not matched to a gene: 9. This CDR3 region has 15 residues. CDR3 loop: CASSLSGVHMDEQYF. The CDR3 nucleotides are TGTGCCAGCAGCTTAAGCGGGGTCCACATGGACGAGCAGTACTTC.

In this sample, this clonotype turned up a few times. This chain uses TRBV30 with TRBJ1-1; D may be TRBD1 (6 bases). CDR1 and CDR2 (germline): GTSNPN, SVGIG (reference sequence). The CDR3 is 13 residues long. V was cut by 1 base and J by 8 bases, with 14 bases left in between. CDR3 amino acids: CAWSGGAGGEAFF. CDR3 nucleotide sequence: TGTGCCTGGAGTGGGGGGGCAGGTGGCGAAGCTTTCTTT. Combining the CDR3 with reference TRBV30 and TRBJ1-1 gives the whole variable domain SQTIHQWPATLVQPVGSPLSLECTVEGTSNPNLYWYRQAAGRGLQLLFYSVGIGQISSEVPQNLSASRPQDRQFILSSKKLLLSDSGFYLCAWSGGAGGEAFFGQGTRLTVV.

This clonotype was seen only a few times. This chain links TRBV4-3 with TRBJ2-3; 10 bases match TRBD2. Germline V gives CDR1 LGHNA, CDR2 YSLEER. Trimming took 4 bases from V and 6 from J; bases not matched to a gene: 13. The CDR3 extends over 17 amino acids. The CDR3 DNA follows: TGCGCCAGCAGCCGAAATTCAGAGCGGGGGGGAGGGGATACGCAGTATTTT. Translating it yields CASSRNSERGGGDTQYF.